The text below deals with one T cell receptor beta chain. The antigen is unknown. The CDR3 is 17 amino acids. The V segment lost 5 bases and the J segment 5 bases; nucleotides outside the gene matches: 13. Germline V gives CDR1 SEHNR, CDR2 FQNEAQ (reference sequence). This entry is derived from a study of OX40 agonist ivuxolimab in advanced cancers. Study information: The patients received agonistic anti-OX40 (CD134) antibody ivuxolimab. The dose-escalation group included hepatocellular carcinoma, melanoma, renal cell carcinoma and head and neck cancer. Overall study results and limits: No determination was made of the antigen specificity of the expanded peripheral T cells.

TCRdb keeps only in-frame clones here, not all; method: immunoSEQ multiplex PCR. This table holds under 60,000 clones, 90% to 95% found once. The receptor comes from an adult with an advanced solid tumor such as melanoma, head and neck, liver or kidney cancer. V is TRBV7-9 and J is TRBJ2-2; 8 bases are shared with TRBD1. The specimen comprised CD4+ or CD8+ T cells sorted from blood, sampled in a trial of the OX40 agonist ivuxolimab. The CDR3 nucleotides read TGTGCCAGCAGCCCAGGGGGCTGGCAGGGCCAGACCGGGGAGCTGTTTTTT. Translation: CASSPGGWQGQTGELFF.